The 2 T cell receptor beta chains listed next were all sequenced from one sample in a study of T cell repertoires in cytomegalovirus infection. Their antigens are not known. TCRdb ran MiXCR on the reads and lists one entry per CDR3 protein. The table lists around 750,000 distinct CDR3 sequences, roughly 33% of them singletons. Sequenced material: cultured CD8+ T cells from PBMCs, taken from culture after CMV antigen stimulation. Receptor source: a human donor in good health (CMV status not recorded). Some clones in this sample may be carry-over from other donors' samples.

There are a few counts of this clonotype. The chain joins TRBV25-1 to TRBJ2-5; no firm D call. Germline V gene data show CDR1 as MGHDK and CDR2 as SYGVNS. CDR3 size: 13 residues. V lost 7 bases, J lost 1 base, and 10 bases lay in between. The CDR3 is CASTLGPQETQYF. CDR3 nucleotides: TGTGCCAGCACCCTCGGGCCCCAAGAGACCCAGTACTTC.

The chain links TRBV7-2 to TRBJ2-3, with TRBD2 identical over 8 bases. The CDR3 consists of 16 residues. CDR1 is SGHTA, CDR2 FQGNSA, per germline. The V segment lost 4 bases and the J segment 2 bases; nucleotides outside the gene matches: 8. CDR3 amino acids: CASSSFGGDLTDTQYF. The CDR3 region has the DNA TGTGCCAGCAGCTCCTTCGGGGGGGATCTCACAGATACGCAGTATTTT. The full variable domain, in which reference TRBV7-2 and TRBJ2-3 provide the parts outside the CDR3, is GAGVSQSPSNKVTEKGKDVELRCDPISGHTALYWYRQSLGQGLEFLIYFQGNSAPDKSGLPSDRFSAERTGGSVSTLTIQRTQQEDSAVYLCASSSFGGDLTDTQYFGPGTRLTVL.